This TCR beta chain was captured in a study of T cell changes during pregnancy in multiple sclerosis. The CDR3 is 17 residues long. V was pared by 4 bases and J by 0 bases, with 16 bases between. The germline V gene has CDR1 SGHDT and CDR2 YYEEEE. Method: immunoSEQ multiplex PCR; TCRdb's copy keeps in-frame clones and lacks some. Here the sample spans about 100,000 clones, about nine tenths being singletons. This TCR derives from a female donor with multiple sclerosis, enrolled in a pregnancy study. Source: peripheral blood, taken after pregnancy. V gene TRBV5-6 combines with J gene TRBJ1-4; D might be TRBD1 (6 bases). The CDR3 sequence: CASSTVGQGATNEKLFF. The CDR3 DNA follows: TGTGCCAGCAGCACGGTGGGACAAGGTGCAACTAATGAAAAACTGTTTTTT. Using reference TRBV5-6 and TRBJ1-4 for the parts outside the CDR3, the full variable domain is DAGVTQSPTHLIKTRGQQVTLRCSPKSGHDTVSWYQQALGQGPQFIFQYYEEEERQRGNFPDRFSGHQFPNYSSELNVNALLLGDSALYLCASSTVGQGATNEKLFFGSGTQLSVL.